This T cell receptor beta chain came from a study of cytomegalovirus exposure and HLA in healthy donors. Study overall: Early released data had tens of millions of unique TCRs, all coming from HLA-typed donors.

CDR1 and CDR2 from the germline V gene are SGHNT and YYREEE (reference sequence). This CDR3 is built from 16 residues. V was cut by 3 bases and J by 4 bases, with 19 bases left in between. With 60 Vbeta and 13 Jbeta primers, the PCR was carried out. Under the authors' procedure: A follow-up analysis tallied tens of millions of unique TCR beta chains, roughly 10 million shared. Here immunoSEQ multiplex PCR was the method, and the copy in TCRdb shows in-frame clones only, minus some. That table furnishes V, J and clone size, whereas the DNA furnished D and trimming. The table has roughly 150,000 clones, roughly four fifths seen once. Details on this clone: Antigen: not known.

Overall study findings and caveats: When analyzed later, the rates of TCR association showed variation by HLA locus, with DRB1 the most and HLA-C the fewest. Reportedly, diagnosis of cytomegalovirus status by the classifier showed high specificity and sensitivity.

Sequencing was done on a sample of PBMCs. The clonotype originates from a girl aged 2-10 years in good health and CMV-seropositive. The chain employs TRBV5-4 and TRBJ1-1; perhaps TRBD1 as D (5 bases). DNA of the CDR3: TGTGCCAGCAGCTATAACCGGGACTCACTGGGCACTGAAGCTTTCTTT. It encodes CASSYNRDSLGTEAFF.